Shown below are 20 T cell receptor beta chains from a single sample sequenced in a study of shared clonotypes between healthy human individuals. Only in-frame clones appear in the TCRdb table, and some are missing; sequencing was by immunoSEQ multiplex PCR. Found here are about 1 million clones, about 74% of them singletons; the top ten hold roughly 1.5%. The sequencing input was memory CD4+ T cells sorted from blood. Subset indicated: CD45RA-negative fraction. Source of these receptors: a man aged 18 to 30 in good health.

Comment on this clone: The sample contains more than one DNA sequence encoding this CDR3. V usage is TRBV6-5 and J usage is TRBJ1-1; D is unresolved. This CDR3 comprises 13 residues. Germline V gene data show CDR1 as MNHEY and CDR2 as SVGAGI. Trimming took off 0 bases at V and 1 base at J, with 3 bases between the two ends. CDR3 sequence reads: CASSYSRNTEAFF. The CDR3 DNA sequence: TGTGCCAGCAGTTACTCACGGAACACTGAAGCTTTCTTT.

The rearrangement joins TRBV7-2 to TRBJ2-7, with 11 bases fitting TRBD2. Germline V gene lookup returns CDR1 SGHTA and CDR2 FQGNSA. This CDR3 comprises 15 residues. J was trimmed by 7 bases and V by 3 bases; bases with no gene match: 8. CDR3 amino acids: CASSFSGGGFREQYF. DNA for the CDR3: TGTGCCAGCAGCTTTAGCGGGGGGGGTTTTAGAGAGCAGTACTTC. Full variable domain (outside the CDR3, taken from reference TRBV7-2 and TRBJ2-7): GAGVSQSPSNKVTEKGKDVELRCDPISGHTALYWYRQSLGQGLEFLIYFQGNSAPDKSGLPSDRFSAERTGGSVSTLTIQRTQQEDSAVYLCASSFSGGGFREQYFGPGTRLTVT.

The chain recombines TRBV11-2 with TRBJ2-1, with D tentatively TRBD1 or TRBD2 (5 bases each). CDR3 length equals 14 residues. Germline V lookup: CDR1 SGHAT, CDR2 FQNNGV. V was clipped by 0 bases and J by 6 bases, with 9 bases between them. The CDR3 spells CASSLDRAGNEQFF. The CDR3 coding sequence is TGTGCCAGCAGCTTAGACAGGGCGGGCAATGAGCAGTTCTTC.

V gene TRBV10-3 combines with J gene TRBJ1-5; D gene unclear. Trimming pared 2 bases from V and 7 bases from J, leaving 9 bases between. CDR1 is ENHRY, CDR2 SYGVKD, per germline. This CDR3 contains 13 residues. Here the CDR3 reads CAISEAPSQPQHF. For the CDR3, the DNA is TGTGCCATCAGTGAGGCCCCTTCCCAGCCCCAGCATTTT.

The chain is built from TRBV11-3 and TRBJ2-7; 14 nucleotides agree with TRBD2. Trimming at V came to 2 bases and at J to 7 bases, leaving 19 bases not matched to a gene. The CDR3 runs to 20 residues. Germline CDR1 SGHNT, CDR2 YENEEA. The CDR3 loop is CASSLPMTSGRDTPRAEQYF. CDR3 coding DNA: TGTGCCAGCAGCTTACCTATGACTAGCGGGAGGGACACCCCAAGAGCGGAGCAGTACTTC.

This rearrangement joins TRBV5-1 to TRBJ2-5, with D possibly being TRBD2 (5 bases). Trimming stripped 7 bases from V and 4 bases from J, with 14 bases between. Germline CDR1 reads SGHRS; CDR2 reads YFSETQ. There are 13 residues in the CDR3. As DNA, the CDR3 is TGCGCCAGCCGAACTAGGACGGGAGAGACCCAGTACTTC. Its translation: CASRTRTGETQYF. The entire variable domain, with the rest obtained from reference TRBV5-1 and TRBJ2-5, is as follows: KAGVTQTPRYLIKTRGQQVTLSCSPISGHRSVSWYQQTPGQGLQFLFEYFSETQRNKGNFPGRFSGRQFSNSRSEMNVSTLELGDSALYLCASRTRTGETQYFGPGTRLLVL.

This clone was picked up a small number of times. CDR3 nucleotide sequence: TGTGCCAGCAGCGTTGGACAGGGGGCCCCTCCGCGGGGCAATCAGCCCCAGCATTTT. This encodes CASSVGQGAPPRGNQPQHF. V and J are TRBV9 and TRBJ1-5; 11 bases line up with TRBD1. Germline assignment: CDR1 SGDLS and CDR2 YYNGEE. The CDR3 contains 19 residues. Trimming took 2 bases from V and 2 from J; bases not matched to a gene: 12.

This clone was counted at least ten times. Distinct nucleotide sequences in the sample also encode this CDR3. The genes are TRBV5-1 and TRBJ1-4; no clear D. The CDR3 contains 14 residues. CDR1 is SGHRS and CDR2 is YFSETQ in the germline V gene. Trimming took off 4 bases at V and 3 bases at J, with 10 bases between the two ends. This chain's CDR3 is CASSRGEANEKLFF. The CDR3 DNA reads TGCGCCAGCAGCCGCGGGGAAGCTAATGAAAAACTGTTTTTT.

The chain combines TRBV11-2 with TRBJ1-1; TRBD1 matches at 7 bases. Germline CDR1 reads SGHAT; CDR2 reads FQNNGV. The CDR3 is 14 amino acids. V lost 3 bases, J lost 0 bases, and 1 base stayed unmatched. CDR3 in DNA: TGTGCCAGCAGCTTGAGGGGGCTGAACACTGAAGCTTTCTTT. Its protein is CASSLRGLNTEAFF.

The chain links TRBV6-6 to TRBJ2-5; TRBD1 is a possible D gene (5 bases). This CDR3 is built from 14 residues. CDR1 and CDR2 from the germline V gene are MNHNY and SVGAGI (reference sequence). Trimming pared 6 bases from V and 4 bases from J, leaving 15 bases between. The CDR3 nucleotides are TGTGCCAGCAGAACAGACAGAAGCGCAGAGACCCAGTACTTC. It specifies CASRTDRSAETQYF.

This sequence joins TRBV5-1 and TRBJ1-2, with TRBD1 matching 8 bases. Germline values: CDR1 SGHRS, CDR2 YFSETQ. CDR3 length: 17 amino acids. Losses at the gene ends were 4 bases for V and 0 bases for J; bases not matched to a gene: 11. The CDR3 loop is CASSPTDRAPTNYGYTF. The CDR3 DNA follows: TGCGCCAGCAGCCCCACGGACAGGGCACCGACTAACTATGGCTACACCTTC.

This rearrangement joins TRBV5-5 to TRBJ1-2; TRBD1 aligns across 7 bases. Germline loops: CDR1 SGHKS, CDR2 YYEKEE (reference sequence). The CDR3 sequence is 14 residues long. The V gene end was trimmed by 3 bases and the J gene end by 5 bases; junction bases not matched to a gene: 7. The CDR3 bases are TGTGCCAGCAGCTCCTCGGGGACAGAGTATGGCTACACCTTC. The encoded protein is CASSSSGTEYGYTF. The full variable domain, in which reference TRBV5-5 and TRBJ1-2 provide the parts outside the CDR3, is DAGVTQSPTHLIKTRGQQVTLRCSPISGHKSVSWYQQVLGQGPQFIFQYYEKEERGRGNFPDRFSARQFPNYSSELNVNALLLGDSALYLCASSSSGTEYGYTFGSGTRLTVV.

V is TRBV5-6 and J is TRBJ2-6, with D unresolved. V was clipped by 2 bases and J by 1 base, with 10 bases between them. The CDR3 has 16 amino acids. Germline V gives CDR1 SGHDT, CDR2 YYEEEE. Written as DNA, the CDR3 is TGTGCCAGCAGCTTCTACGGCGATTCTGGGGCCAACGTCCTGACTTTC. It encodes CASSFYGDSGANVLTF. The variable domain in full, completed from reference TRBV5-6 and TRBJ2-6, reads DAGVTQSPTHLIKTRGQQVTLRCSPKSGHDTVSWYQQALGQGPQFIFQYYEEEERQRGNFPDRFSGHQFPNYSSELNVNALLLGDSALYLCASSFYGDSGANVLTFGAGSRLTVL.

The genes are TRBV7-2 and TRBJ1-4; D uncertain. Deletions cut 4 bases from V and 0 bases from J, with 9 bases between. The CDR3 spans 15 residues. CDR1 SGHTA and CDR2 FQGNSA come from the germline V gene. CDR3 protein: CASSSQSATNEKLFF. The CDR3, as DNA: TGTGCCAGCAGCTCACAGTCTGCAACTAATGAAAAACTGTTTTTT.

Concerning this clone itself: Given a much more abundant clone one base away, this may be a read error. The same CDR3 also results from other DNA sequences found in this sample. The gene calls are TRBV11-2 and TRBJ1-1; D call uncertain. Per germline, CDR1 SGHAT and CDR2 FQNNGV. The ends were cut back, 1 base at V and 1 base at J, with 4 bases in the middle. There are 13 residues in the CDR3. CDR3 nucleotides: TGTGCCAGCAGCTTAGGACAGAACACTGAAGCTTTCTTT. Protein product: CASSLGQNTEAFF. Supplemented by reference TRBV11-2 and TRBJ1-1, the full variable domain reads EAGVAQSPRYKIIEKRQSVAFWCNPISGHATLYWYQQILGQGPKLLIQFQNNGVVDDSQLPKDRFSAERLKGVDSTLKIQPAKLEDSAVYLCASSLGQNTEAFFGQGTRLTVV.

The J gene is TRBJ1-1, the V gene TRBV7-2; D is uncertain. Germline V CDR1 and CDR2: SGHTA, FQGNSA. This CDR3 contains 12 residues. V was shortened by 1 base and J by 7 bases, with 7 bases between the two germline ends. The CDR3 bases are TGTGCCAGCAGCTTAGACAGCTTTGAAGCTTTCTTT. This sequence encodes CASSLDSFEAFF.

Details on this clone: This may come from a read error, since a much larger clone is one base off. The chain uses TRBV30 and TRBJ2-2, with 8 bases matching TRBD2. Germline V gene data show CDR1 as GTSNPN and CDR2 as SVGIG (reference sequence). V lost 3 bases and J lost 7; bases outside the gene matches: 16. This CDR3 region has 17 residues. CDR3 sequence: CAWRFFGGALGFGELFF. In DNA form, the CDR3 reads TGTGCCTGGAGATTTTTCGGGGGGGCCCTGGGATTCGGGGAGCTGTTTTTT. Based on the CDR3 plus reference TRBV30 and TRBJ2-2, the full variable domain is SQTIHQWPATLVQPVGSPLSLECTVEGTSNPNLYWYRQAAGRGLQLLFYSVGIGQISSEVPQNLSASRPQDRQFILSSKKLLLSDSGFYLCAWRFFGGALGFGELFFGEGSRLTVL.

This clone turned up a few times. A junction boundary mismatches the germline segment, possibly from a read error. This chain joins TRBV7-7 and TRBJ2-2, with 9 bases fitting TRBD1. The CDR3 is 17 amino acids. Germline assignment: CDR1 SSHAT and CDR2 FNYEAQ (reference sequence). The CDR3 protein is CASSSNGQGSGTGELFF. The CDR3 coding sequence is TGTGCTAGCAGCTCTAACGGACAGGGGAGTGGCACCGGGGAGCTGTTTTTT.

The V and J genes are TRBV2 and TRBJ1-5, with 7 positions matching TRBD1. CDR1 is SNHLY, CDR2 FYNNEI, per germline. The CDR3 has 14 residues. Unmatched junction bases numbered 10, after V lost 6 bases and J lost 8 bases. DNA for the CDR3: TGTGCCAGCAGATTACGAGGGGGCTCGGAGCCCCAGCATTTT. Translated: CASRLRGGSEPQHF.

The chain has TRBV5-1 and TRBJ2-3, with 8 positions matching TRBD2. The CDR3 is made up of 16 amino acids. The V segment lost 2 bases and the J segment 1 base; nucleotides outside the gene matches: 6. Germline V gene sequence: CDR1 SGHRS, CDR2 YFSETQ. CDR3 DNA: TGCGCCAGCAGCTTACAGTTACTAGCGGGCACAGATACGCAGTATTTT. It yields the protein CASSLQLLAGTDTQYF.